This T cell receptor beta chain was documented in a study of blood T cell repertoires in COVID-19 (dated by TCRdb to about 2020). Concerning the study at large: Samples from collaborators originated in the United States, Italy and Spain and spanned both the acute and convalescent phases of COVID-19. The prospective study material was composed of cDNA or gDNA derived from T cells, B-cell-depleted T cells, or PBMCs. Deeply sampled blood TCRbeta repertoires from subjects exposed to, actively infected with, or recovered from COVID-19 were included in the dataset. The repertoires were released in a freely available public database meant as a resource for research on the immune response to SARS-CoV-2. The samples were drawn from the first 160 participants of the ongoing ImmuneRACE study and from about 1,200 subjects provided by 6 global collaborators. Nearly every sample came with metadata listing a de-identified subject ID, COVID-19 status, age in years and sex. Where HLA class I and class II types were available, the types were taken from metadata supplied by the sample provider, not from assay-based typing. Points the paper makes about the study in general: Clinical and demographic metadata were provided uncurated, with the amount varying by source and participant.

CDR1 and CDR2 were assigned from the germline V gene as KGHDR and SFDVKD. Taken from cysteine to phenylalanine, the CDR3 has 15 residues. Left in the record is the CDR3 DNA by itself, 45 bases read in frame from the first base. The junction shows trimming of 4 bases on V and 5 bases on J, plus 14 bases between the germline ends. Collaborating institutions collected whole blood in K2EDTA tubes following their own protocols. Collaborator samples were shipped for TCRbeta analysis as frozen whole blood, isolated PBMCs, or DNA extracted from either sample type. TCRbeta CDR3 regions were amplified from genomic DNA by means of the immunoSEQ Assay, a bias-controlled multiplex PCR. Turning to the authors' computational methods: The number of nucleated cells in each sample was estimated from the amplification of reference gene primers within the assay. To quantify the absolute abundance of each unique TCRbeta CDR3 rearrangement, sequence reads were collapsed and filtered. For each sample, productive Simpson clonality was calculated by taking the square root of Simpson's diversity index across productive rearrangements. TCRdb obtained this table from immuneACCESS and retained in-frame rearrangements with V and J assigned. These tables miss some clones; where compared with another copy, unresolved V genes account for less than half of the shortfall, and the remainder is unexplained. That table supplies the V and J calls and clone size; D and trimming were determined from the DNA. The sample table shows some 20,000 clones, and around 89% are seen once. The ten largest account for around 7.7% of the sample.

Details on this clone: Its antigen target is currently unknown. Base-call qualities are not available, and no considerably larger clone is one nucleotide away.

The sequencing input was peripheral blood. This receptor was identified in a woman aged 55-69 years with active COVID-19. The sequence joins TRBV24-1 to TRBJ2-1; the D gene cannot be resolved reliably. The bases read TGTGCCACCAGTGAGGCGACACCTTCCAACAATGAGCAGTTCTTC. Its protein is CATSEATPSNNEQFF.